The 22 T cell receptor beta chains reported below all come from one sample, sequenced in a study of human T cells and chemical hapten exposure (dated by TCRdb to 2020 to 2022). Libraries were built with RACE. The sequencer was a NextSeq 500. TCRdb reprocessing: public reads trimmed at Q25 with fastp, clones called with MiXCR, in-frame beta chains kept. Records with the same CDR3 protein are collapsed into one entry carrying the most frequent genes and DNA. In all, the sample holds under 200,000 distinct CDR3 sequences, and about 15% of those were seen once. The top ten clonotypes cover 1.5% to 2% of the sample. This sample's time point label indicates: patch test 1, 2 weeks after DPC sensitization. The intended sense of this specimen's treatment or condition label: therapeutic diphenylcyclopropenone sensitization with weekly scalp DPC. Sequenced material: whole blood, taken in connection with sensitization to the hapten diphenylcyclopropenone (DPC). The receptors originated from a young woman with alopecia areata. Some clones in this sample may be carry-over from other donors' samples.

In its sample, this clonotype was seen a few times. The V call is TRBV20-1, the J call TRBJ2-2; 9 positions match TRBD1. The CDR3 is 14 amino acids. The germline V gene has CDR1 DFQATT and CDR2 SNEGSKA (reference sequence). The V and J ends lost 5 bases and 5 bases, in that order; junction bases with no gene match: 6. The chain's CDR3 is CSAGKQGATGELFF. For the CDR3, the DNA is TGCAGTGCTGGGAAACAGGGGGCAACCGGGGAGCTGTTTTTT.

The V gene is TRBV7-9, the J gene TRBJ2-6; D uncertain. Germline values: CDR1 SEHNR, CDR2 FQNEAQ (reference sequence). V was shortened by 6 bases and J by 4 bases, with 10 bases between the two germline ends. CDR3 size: 14 residues. The CDR3 here is CASSRFFGANVLTF. In DNA, the CDR3 is TGTGCCAGCAGTCGCTTTTTCGGGGCCAACGTCCTGACTTTC.

V is TRBV28 and J is TRBJ2-7; D gene unclear. The CDR3 is 12 amino acids. The V end was cut by 9 bases, the J end by 0 bases, with 9 bases between. Germline lookup yields CDR1 MDHEN and CDR2 SYDVKM. CDR3 in DNA: TGTGCCAGTACAGTAAGCTCCTACGAGCAGTACTTC. Its protein is CASTVSSYEQYF. The variable domain in full, completed from reference TRBV28 and TRBJ2-7, reads DVKVTQSSRYLVKRTGEKVFLECVQDMDHENMFWYRQDPGLGLRLIYFSYDVKMKEKGDIPEGYSVSREKKERFSLILESASTNQTSMYLCASTVSSYEQYFGPGTRLTVT.

V and J are TRBV12-3 or TRBV12-4 and TRBJ2-7; weak D call: TRBD2 (6 bases). This CDR3 spans 13 amino acids. V lost 3 bases to trimming and J lost 2 bases, with 8 bases between them. CDR3 DNA: TGTGCCAGCAGTTTCGGGGGAACCTACGAGCAGTACTTC. Translation: CASSFGGTYEQYF.

This clonotype was seen more than once but under ten times. The rearrangement joins TRBV20-1 to TRBJ2-5; D not certain. This CDR3 contains 13 residues. CDR1 DFQATT and CDR2 SNEGSKA come from the germline V gene (reference sequence). Trimming cost V 6 bases and J 5 bases, with 16 bases left between them. CDR3 DNA sequence: TGCAGTGCCTTCCCCAGCCCACGGGAGACCCAGTACTTC. It specifies CSAFPSPRETQYF.

Turning to this clonotype: The conserved closing phenylalanine or tryptophan is absent in this CDR3, likely reflecting a read error. The genes are TRBV30 and TRBJ2-2; D gene ambiguous. Germline CDR1 is GTSNPN and CDR2 is SVGIG (reference sequence). This CDR3 has 13 residues. Trimming removed 2 bases at V and 1 base at J, with 5 bases between. The CDR3 spells CAWSLLNTGELFL. The CDR3 nucleotides are TGTGCCTGGAGTTTGTTGAACACCGGGGAGCTGTTTTTG.

This rearrangement joins TRBV5-1 to TRBJ1-1; possible D gene TRBD1, 5 bases. The CDR3 has 14 amino acids. V lost 4 bases and J lost 3, with 13 bases in between. Germline CDR1 and CDR2: SGHRS and YFSETQ. DNA of the CDR3: TGCGCCAGCAGCCCGATCCGAGGGGACACTGAAGCTTTCTTT. Translation: CASSPIRGDTEAFF.

CDR3 region: CASGDRADVLTF. The CDR3 nucleotides are TGCGCCAGCGGAGACAGGGCAGACGTCCTGACTTTC. The J gene is TRBJ2-6, the V gene TRBV5-1; 7 bases are shared with TRBD1. V gave up 7 bases and J gave up 11 bases; unmatched junction bases: 6. CDR1 is SGHRS and CDR2 is YFSETQ in the germline V gene. The CDR3 consists of 12 residues.

The rearrangement uses TRBV6-2 or TRBV6-3 and TRBJ2-3; a possible D gene is TRBD1 (5 bases). CDR3 length: 15 residues. Trimming cost V 4 bases and J 1 base, with 12 bases left between them. Germline V lookup: CDR1 MNHEY, CDR2 SVGEGT. The CDR3 is CASSLTVPRTDTQYF. CDR3 coding DNA: TGTGCCAGCAGTTTGACAGTACCCCGCACAGATACGCAGTATTTT.

This clonotype was counted a few times. CDR3 protein: CASSEFRRETQYF. The CDR3 nucleotides read TGTGCCAGCAGTGAATTTCGGCGCGAGACCCAGTACTTC. The chain recombines TRBV2 with TRBJ2-5; D unclear. V gave up 2 bases and J gave up 5 bases, with 9 bases separating them. The CDR3 extends over 13 amino acids. Germline V gene data show CDR1 as SNHLY and CDR2 as FYNNEI.

The gene calls are TRBV6-2 or TRBV6-3 and TRBJ2-1; 7 nucleotides match TRBD2. This CDR3 region has 15 residues. With V trimmed by 2 bases and J by 4 bases, 5 bases remained unmatched. CDR1 is MNHEY, CDR2 SVGEGT, per germline. The CDR3 reads CASSYERRGYNEQFF. The CDR3 DNA reads as TGTGCCAGCAGTTACGAGCGGCGGGGGTACAATGAGCAGTTCTTC.

The genes are TRBV7-3 and TRBJ2-2; 7 positions agree with TRBD1. The CDR3 consists of 17 residues. V dropped 5 bases and J dropped 0; count of bases not matched to a gene: 9. Germline CDR1 reads SGHTA; CDR2 reads FQGTGA. CDR3 protein: CASSPTRQGPNTGELFF. The CDR3 DNA is TGTGCCAGCAGCCCTACTAGACAGGGCCCGAACACCGGGGAGCTGTTTTTT. Full variable domain (outside the CDR3, taken from reference TRBV7-3 and TRBJ2-2): GAGVSQTPSNKVTEKGKYVELRCDPISGHTALYWYRQSLGQGPEFLIYFQGTGAADDSGLPNDRFFAVRPEGSVSTLKIQRTERGDSAVYLCASSPTRQGPNTGELFFGEGSRLTVL.

This clonotype was recorded a few times. This chain connects TRBV6-1 to TRBJ2-1, with TRBD2 matching over 12 bases. The germline V gene has CDR1 MNHNS and CDR2 SASEGT. The CDR3 spans 15 residues. V lost 7 bases, J lost 4 bases, and 5 bases stayed unmatched. The CDR3: CASKLAGGGYNEQFF. CDR3 DNA sequence: TGTGCCAGCAAACTAGCGGGAGGAGGTTACAATGAGCAGTTCTTC.

The table lists this clonotype with many counts. The chain couples TRBV7-8 to TRBJ2-2; unclear D gene. V dropped 4 bases and J dropped 6 bases, with 6 bases sitting between them. CDR3 size: 12 residues. Per the germline V gene, CDR1 is SGHVS and CDR2 is FQNEAQ. CDR3 protein: CASSSEPGELFF. CDR3 nucleotides: TGTGCCAGCAGCTCAGAGCCCGGGGAGCTGTTTTTT.

The sample holds many counts of this clonotype. J is TRBJ2-2 and V is TRBV5-1; D possibly matches TRBD1 or TRBD2 (5 bases each). The CDR3 is 14 amino acids. The V end lost 7 bases, the J end lost 1 base, and 11 bases lay between the germline ends. Germline loops: CDR1 SGHRS, CDR2 YFSETQ. The CDR3 loop is CASRGVLNTGELFF. For the CDR3, the DNA is TGCGCCAGCCGAGGGGTTTTGAACACCGGGGAGCTGTTTTTT. The full variable domain, with the rest looked up from reference TRBV5-1 and TRBJ2-2, is KAGVTQTPRYLIKTRGQQVTLSCSPISGHRSVSWYQQTPGQGLQFLFEYFSETQRNKGNFPGRFSGRQFSNSRSEMNVSTLELGDSALYLCASRGVLNTGELFFGEGSRLTVL.

The rearrangement joins TRBV4-3 to TRBJ2-1; 9 bases are shared with TRBD2. Trimming cost V 0 bases and J 3 bases; bases outside gene matches: 6. This CDR3 comprises 17 residues. Germline assignment: CDR1 LGHNA and CDR2 YSLEER. The CDR3 loop is CASSQEVAGGLYNEQFF. The CDR3 region has the DNA TGCGCCAGCAGCCAAGAGGTGGCGGGGGGGCTCTACAATGAGCAGTTCTTC.

The chain's CDR3 is CASSVAGTGYNTIYF. For the CDR3, the DNA is TGTGCCAGCAGCGTAGCCGGGACAGGGTACAACACCATATATTTT. The gene calls are TRBV21-1 and TRBJ1-3; TRBD1, the table's D call, lacks a check against the DNA. TRBV21-1 is listed as a pseudogene. This CDR3 contains 15 residues.

Only a few counts were recorded for this clonotype. This chain connects TRBV11-2 to TRBJ1-4; 7 bases map to TRBD1. The V segment lost 1 base and the J segment 0 bases; nucleotides outside the gene matches: 5. The CDR3 is 17 residues long. Germline CDR1 is SGHAT and CDR2 is FQNNGV. CDR3 DNA: TGTGCCAGCAGCTTAGGGGACAGCCTTGCAACTAATGAAAAACTGTTTTTT. Translating gives CASSLGDSLATNEKLFF.

The rearrangement uses TRBV7-2 and TRBJ1-2; D uncertain. CDR1 and CDR2 (germline): SGHTA, FQGNSA. Between the trimmed V and J ends, which lost 5 bases and 2 bases, there was a span of 9 bases. The CDR3 consists of 13 residues. In DNA form, the CDR3 reads TGTGCCAGCAGCCCCTTGACGAACTATGGCTACACCTTC. It translates to CASSPLTNYGYTF.

This rearrangement joins TRBV4-2 to TRBJ1-5; D might be TRBD1 (5 bases). V shed 0 bases and J shed 2 bases, with 11 bases lying between them. CDR3 length: 16 residues. The germline V gene encodes CDR1 LGHNA and CDR2 YNFKEQ. CDR3 bases: TGTGCCAGCAGCCAAGATTCGGGGGGAGGCAATCAGCCCCAGCATTTT. This codes for CASSQDSGGGNQPQHF.

This clonotype was picked up a small number of times. The gene calls are TRBV29-1 and TRBJ1-1; D is ambiguous. V lost 7 bases, J lost 4 bases, and 16 bases lay in between. Per the germline V gene, CDR1 is SQVTM and CDR2 is ANQGSEA. The length of the CDR3 is 13 residues. CDR3 in amino acids: CSAGTNAGTEAFF. DNA of the CDR3: TGCAGCGCGGGAACAAATGCGGGCACTGAAGCTTTCTTT.

This clonotype was recorded a few times. This chain joins TRBV29-1 and TRBJ1-4; no reliable D call. CDR1 is SQVTM, CDR2 ANQGSEA, per germline. Trimming took 7 bases from V and 11 from J, leaving 8 bases between them. The CDR3 is 9 amino acids. CDR3 DNA sequence: TGCAGCGGCCCAAAGAAACTGTTTTTT. This translates into CSGPKKLFF.